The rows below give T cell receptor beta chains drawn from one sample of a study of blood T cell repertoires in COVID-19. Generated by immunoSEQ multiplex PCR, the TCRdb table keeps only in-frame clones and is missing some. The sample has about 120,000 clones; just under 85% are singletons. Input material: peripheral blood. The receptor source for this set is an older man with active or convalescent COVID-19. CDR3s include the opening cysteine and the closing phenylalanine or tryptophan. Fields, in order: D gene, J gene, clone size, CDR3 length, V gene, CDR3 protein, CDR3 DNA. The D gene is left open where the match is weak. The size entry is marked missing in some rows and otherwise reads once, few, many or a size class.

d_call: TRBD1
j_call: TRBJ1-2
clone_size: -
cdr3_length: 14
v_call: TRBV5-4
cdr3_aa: CASSLAGGANGYTF
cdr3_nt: TGTGCCAGCAGCTTGGCAGGGGGCGCCAATGGCTACACCTTC

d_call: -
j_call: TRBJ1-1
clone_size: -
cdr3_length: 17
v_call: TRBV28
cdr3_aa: CASSLPEEQVMNTEAFF
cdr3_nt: TGTGCCAGCAGTTTACCCGAAGAACAGGTTATGAACACTGAAGCTTTCTTT

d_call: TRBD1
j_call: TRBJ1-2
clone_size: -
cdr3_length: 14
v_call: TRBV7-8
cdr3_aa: CASSKDRVDYGYTF
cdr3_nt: TGTGCCAGCAGCAAGGACAGGGTAGACTATGGCTACACCTTC

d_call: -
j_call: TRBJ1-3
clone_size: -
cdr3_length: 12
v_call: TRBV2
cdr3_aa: CASGSSGNTIYF
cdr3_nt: TGTGCCAGCGGTAGCTCTGGAAACACCATATATTTT

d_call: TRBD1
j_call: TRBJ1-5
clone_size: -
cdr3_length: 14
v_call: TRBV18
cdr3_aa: CASSPDRGNQPQHF
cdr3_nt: TGTGCCAGCTCACCAGACAGGGGCAATCAGCCCCAGCATTTT

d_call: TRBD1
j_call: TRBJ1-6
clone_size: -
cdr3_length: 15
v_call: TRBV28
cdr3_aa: CASSLDRGMGSPLHF
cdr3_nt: TGTGCCAGCAGTTTGGACAGGGGGATGGGTTCACCCCTCCACTTT

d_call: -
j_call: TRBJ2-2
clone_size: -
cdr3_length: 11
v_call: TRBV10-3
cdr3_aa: CAINSGGELFF
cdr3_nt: TGTGCCATCAATAGTGGCGGGGAGCTGTTTTTT

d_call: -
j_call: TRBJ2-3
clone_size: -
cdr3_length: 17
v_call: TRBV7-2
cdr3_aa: CASSSTTVASGTDTQYF
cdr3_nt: TGTGCCAGCAGCTCAACCACAGTGGCTAGCGGCACAGATACGCAGTATTTT

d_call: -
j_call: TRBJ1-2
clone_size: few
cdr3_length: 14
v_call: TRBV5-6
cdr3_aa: CASSLARGNYGYTF
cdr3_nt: TGTGCCAGCAGCCTGGCACGGGGTAACTATGGCTACACCTTC

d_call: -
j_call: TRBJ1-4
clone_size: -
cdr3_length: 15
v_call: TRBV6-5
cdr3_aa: CASSRTYATNEKLFF
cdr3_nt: TGTGCCAGCAGCAGGACTTATGCAACTAATGAAAAACTGTTTTTT

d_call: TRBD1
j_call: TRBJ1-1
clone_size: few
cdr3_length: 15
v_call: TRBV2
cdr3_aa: CASSKTGGAFTEAFF
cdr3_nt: TGTGCCAGCAGTAAGACAGGGGGCGCGTTCACTGAAGCTTTCTTT

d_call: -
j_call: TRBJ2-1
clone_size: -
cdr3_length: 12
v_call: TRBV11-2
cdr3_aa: CASSQGWNEQFF
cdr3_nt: TGTGCCAGCAGCCAGGGGTGGAATGAGCAGTTCTTC

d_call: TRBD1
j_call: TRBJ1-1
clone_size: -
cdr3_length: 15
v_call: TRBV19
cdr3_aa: CASSIPRQGETEAFF
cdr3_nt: TGTGCCAGTAGTATACCCCGACAGGGGGAAACTGAAGCTTTCTTT

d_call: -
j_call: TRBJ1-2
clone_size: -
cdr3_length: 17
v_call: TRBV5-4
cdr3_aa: CASSLDLGAFGSNGYTF
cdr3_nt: TGTGCCAGCAGCTTGGATCTTGGGGCGTTTGGGTCTAATGGCTACACCTTC

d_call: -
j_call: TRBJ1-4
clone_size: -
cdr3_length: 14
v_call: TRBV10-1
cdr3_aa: CASNSGFSNEKLFF
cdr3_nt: TGCGCCAGCAATTCGGGATTCTCTAATGAAAAACTGTTTTTT

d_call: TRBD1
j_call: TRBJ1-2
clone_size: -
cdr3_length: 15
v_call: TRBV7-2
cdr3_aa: CASSLVVSGGNGYTF
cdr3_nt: TGTGCCAGCAGCTTAGTCGTGTCAGGGGGCAATGGCTACACCTTC

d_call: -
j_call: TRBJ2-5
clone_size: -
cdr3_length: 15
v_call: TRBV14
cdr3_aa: CASSLLEPKRETQYF
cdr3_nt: TGTGCCAGCAGTCTCCTGGAGCCTAAGCGAGAGACCCAGTACTTC

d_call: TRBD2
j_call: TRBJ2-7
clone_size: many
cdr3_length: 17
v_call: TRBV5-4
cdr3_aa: CASSLGVTSGPSYEQYF
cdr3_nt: TGTGCCAGCAGCTTAGGTGTAACTAGCGGCCCCTCCTACGAGCAGTACTTC

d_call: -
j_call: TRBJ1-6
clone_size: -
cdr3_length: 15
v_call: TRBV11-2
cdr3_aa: CASSFSPGANSPLHF
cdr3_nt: TGTGCCAGCAGCTTTAGTCCGGGAGCGAATTCACCCCTCCACTTT

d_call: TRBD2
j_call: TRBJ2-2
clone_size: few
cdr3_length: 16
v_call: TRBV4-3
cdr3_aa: CASSHKRGSYTGELFF
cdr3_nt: TGCGCCAGCAGCCATAAGCGGGGGTCTTACACCGGGGAGCTGTTTTTT

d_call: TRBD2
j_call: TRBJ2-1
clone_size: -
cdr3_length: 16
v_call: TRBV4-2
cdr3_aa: CASSLSGGQSYNEQFF
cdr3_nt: TGTGCCAGCAGCCTTAGCGGGGGTCAATCCTACAATGAGCAGTTCTTC

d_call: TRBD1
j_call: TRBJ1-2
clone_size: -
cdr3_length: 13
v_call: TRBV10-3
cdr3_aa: CAISDSDRAGYTF
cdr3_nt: TGTGCCATCAGTGATTCAGACAGGGCTGGCTACACCTTC

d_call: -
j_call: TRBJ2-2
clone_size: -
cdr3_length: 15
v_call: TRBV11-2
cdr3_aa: CASSLAPGNTGELFF
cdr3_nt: TGTGCCAGCAGCTTAGCCCCAGGGAACACCGGGGAGCTGTTTTTT

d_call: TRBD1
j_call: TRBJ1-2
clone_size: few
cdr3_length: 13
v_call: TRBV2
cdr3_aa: CASRPTGNYGYTF
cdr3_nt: TGTGCCAGCAGACCGACAGGGAACTATGGCTACACCTTC